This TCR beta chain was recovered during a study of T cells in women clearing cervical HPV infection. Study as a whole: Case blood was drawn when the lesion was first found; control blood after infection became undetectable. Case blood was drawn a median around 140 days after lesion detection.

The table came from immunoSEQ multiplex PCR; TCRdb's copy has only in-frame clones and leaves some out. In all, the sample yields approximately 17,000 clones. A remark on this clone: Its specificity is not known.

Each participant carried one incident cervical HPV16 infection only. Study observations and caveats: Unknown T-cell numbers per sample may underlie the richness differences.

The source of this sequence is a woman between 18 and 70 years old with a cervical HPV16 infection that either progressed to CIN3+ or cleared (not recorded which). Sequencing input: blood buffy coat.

The CDR3 DNA, read in part, is TGTGCCATCAGGGAGAACCGGCAGGGGGCCCTGAGTGACCATGGC. Residues: CAIRENRQGALSDHG. The full CDR3 reads CAIRENRQGALSDHGYTF. The chain combines TRBV10-3 with TRBJ1-2, with TRBD1 matching over 8 bases. The CDR3 extends 3 residues past the end of the read, so its final part is completed from the germline J gene. Per germline, CDR1 ENHRY and CDR2 SYGVKD. V shed 6 bases and J 6 bases; nucleotides not matched to a gene: 21. The CDR3 covers 18 residues.